This T cell receptor beta chain is from a study of metastatic and nonmetastatic thyroid tumors. Study-level information: Repertoires were compared across blood and tumor or nodule tissue from malignant and benign thyroid patients. Findings of the study overall: In blood and tumor, TCR beta diversity was reportedly significantly higher in malignant thyroid tumors than in benign nodules.

Through MiXCR, TCRdb re-clonotyped the PCR reads. Among 45,000 to 50,000 clones listed, around 20% were seen once. No patient received treatment before thyroid surgery. Looked up from germline, CDR1 is MNHNS and CDR2 is SASEGT. This CDR3 spans 13 amino acids. V dropped 4 bases and J dropped 6 bases, with 11 bases sitting between them. This clone was seen many times. What it binds is unknown. The chain carries TRBV6-1 and TRBJ2-3; maybe TRBD2 (6 bases). The specimen sequenced was blood. The receptor comes from a male donor with papillary thyroid cancer or a benign thyroid nodule (not recorded which). Some clones in this sample may be carry-over from other donors' samples. The CDR3 region has the DNA TGTGCCAGCAGTGTCGGGGGTTACGATACGCAGTATTTT. It translates to CASSVGGYDTQYF.